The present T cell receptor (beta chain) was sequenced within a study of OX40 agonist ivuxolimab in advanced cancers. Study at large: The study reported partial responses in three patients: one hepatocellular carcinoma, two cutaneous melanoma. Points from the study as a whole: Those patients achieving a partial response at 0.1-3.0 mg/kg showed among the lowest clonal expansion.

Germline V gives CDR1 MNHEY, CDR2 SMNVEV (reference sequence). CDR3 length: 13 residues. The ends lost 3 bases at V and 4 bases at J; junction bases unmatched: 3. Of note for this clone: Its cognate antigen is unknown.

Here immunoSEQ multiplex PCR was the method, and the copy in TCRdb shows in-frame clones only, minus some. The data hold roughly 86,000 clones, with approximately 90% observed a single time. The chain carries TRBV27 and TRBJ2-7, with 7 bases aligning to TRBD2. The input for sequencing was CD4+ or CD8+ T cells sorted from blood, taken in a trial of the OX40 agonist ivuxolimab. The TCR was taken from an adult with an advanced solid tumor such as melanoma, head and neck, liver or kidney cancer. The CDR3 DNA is TGTGCCAGCAGTTTCCGCGGGAGATACGAGCAGTACTTC. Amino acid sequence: CASSFRGRYEQYF.